These T cell receptor beta chains were read from a single sample in a study of response to subunit inactivated influenza vaccine. TCRdb redid the calling of the RT-PCR reads with MiXCR, one entry per CDR3 protein. Here the sample spans more than 450,000 distinct CDR3 sequences, less than 8% being singletons. Material: PBMCs from blood, obtained roughly 24 months after vaccination. The source of these receptors is a man aged 45 to 70 who received an inactivated influenza vaccine. Both conserved end residues are trimmed from each CDR3. Fields, in order: V gene, CDR3 protein.

TRBV5-1 | ASSFYTRTYNSPLH
TRBV20-1 | SATGLHYGYT
TRBV6-5 | ASSSFSYNSPLH
TRBV12-3/TRBV12-4 | ASSPSSDNQPQH
TRBV5-1 | ASSLPSGGNTGELF
TRBV18 | ASSRSKQETQY
TRBV6-1 | ASSEFGGLISGANVLT
TRBV29-1 | SVEGTDRGIYEQY
TRBV10-3 | AIREQGLGGNTIY
TRBV20-1 | SASGQGSDTQY
TRBV18 | ASSPRLAGDGTEQF
TRBV20-1 | SARGTVSSTDTQY
TRBV7-8 | VSSPLGNYNEQF
TRBV7-2 | ASRPPIAARSYNEQF
TRBV12-3/TRBV12-4 | ASTPTGNTGELF
TRBV7-9 | ASGYGASGDSYEQY
TRBV4-2 | ASSRRTSGGVWEQF
TRBV6-1 | ASSVGVANYEQY
TRBV12-3/TRBV12-4 | ASRRTSGDTDTQY
TRBV6-5 | ASSFRYRADNEKLF
TRBV29-1 | SVKGLSSYEQY
TRBV10-3 | AISYTPYEQY
TRBV20-1 | SAPGLAGPTDTQY
TRBV5-4 | ASSFSSGHRAGELF
TRBV28 | ASRHAVGVEGSYEQY